Following are 32 T cell receptor beta chains from one sample sequenced in a study of blood T cell repertoires in COVID-19. TCRdb keeps only in-frame clones here, not all; method: immunoSEQ multiplex PCR. Counted here are 150,000 to 180,000 clones, roughly 84% occurring once; the ten biggest clones make up about 12%. The sequencing input was peripheral blood. These receptors all stem from a woman between 55 and 75 years old with COVID-19, enrolled during active disease.

This chain links TRBV3-1 (or the pseudogene TRBV3-2) with TRBJ2-6; D not certain. The CDR3 length is 15 residues. V was cut by 1 base and J by 0 bases, with 4 bases left in between. Germline V CDR1 and CDR2: LGHDT, YNNKEL (reference sequence). CDR3 residues: CASSQGVSGANVLTF. For the CDR3, the DNA is TGTGCCAGCAGCCAAGGAGTCTCTGGGGCCAACGTCCTGACTTTC.

The chain employs TRBV7-9 and TRBJ2-7, with D perhaps matching TRBD1 (6 bases). Germline-derived CDR1 and CDR2 are SEHNR and FQNEAQ (reference sequence). V shed 3 bases and J shed 0 bases, with 9 bases lying between them. The CDR3 extends over 14 amino acids. CDR3 protein: CASSFPGHSYEQYV. The CDR3, as DNA: TGTGCCAGCAGCTTTCCGGGACACTCCTACGAGCAGTACGTC.

V is TRBV7-3 and J is TRBJ1-2, with D maybe TRBD1 (6 bases). The CDR3 length is 13 residues. From germline, CDR1 is SGHTA and CDR2 FQGTGA. V was shortened by 1 base and J by 8 bases, with 11 bases between the two germline ends. The DNA of the CDR3 is TGTGCCAGCAGCTTAAGGGCAGGGGAGGGCTACACCTTC. Translation gives CASSLRAGEGYTF.

The rearrangement joins TRBV5-5 to TRBJ2-3; TRBD1 might be the D (5 bases). Germline V gives CDR1 SGHKS, CDR2 YYEKEE (reference sequence). CDR3 size: 13 residues. The V end was cut by 4 bases, the J end by 6 bases, with 12 bases between. CDR3 amino acids: CASSQDRRDTQYF. The DNA of the CDR3 is TGTGCCAGCAGCCAAGACAGAAGGGATACGCAGTATTTT.

This clone was recorded a few times. This chain links TRBV5-1 with TRBJ2-2, with 8 bases fitting TRBD2. CDR1 SGHRS and CDR2 YFSETQ come from the germline V gene. V lost 4 bases and J lost 0; bases outside the gene matches: 8. The CDR3 has 17 residues. CDR3 in amino acids: CASSGVREGTNTGELFF. CDR3 DNA: TGCGCCAGCAGCGGGGTTCGGGAGGGCACGAACACCGGGGAGCTGTTTTTT.

The chain recombines TRBV30 with TRBJ2-7, with 11 nucleotides matching TRBD2. V lost 4 bases and J lost 0; bases outside the gene matches: 8. The V gene's germline CDR1 is GTSNPN and CDR2 SVGIG (reference sequence). The CDR3 contains 16 residues. In DNA, the CDR3 is TGTGCCTGGAAACTAGCGGGGGCTTCCAGCTCCTACGAGCAGTACGTC. Protein product: CAWKLAGASSSYEQYV.

The V and J genes are TRBV5-4 and TRBJ1-2; no clear D gene. The CDR3 consists of 15 residues. The germline V and J ends were trimmed by 2 bases and 0 bases, with 11 bases remaining between them. The V gene's germline CDR1 is SGHNT and CDR2 YYREEE (reference sequence). The CDR3 sequence: CASSFEVIPNYGYTF. In nucleotides, the CDR3 is TGTGCCAGCAGCTTTGAGGTCATTCCTAACTATGGCTACACCTTC.

The chain is built from TRBV4-1 and TRBJ2-1, with 7 bases identical to TRBD1. The CDR3 is 15 amino acids. The germline gives CDR1 MGHRA, CDR2 YSYEKL. Trimming at V came to 3 bases and at J to 6 bases, leaving 8 bases not matched to a gene. For the CDR3, the DNA is TGCGCCAGCAGCCAGGGGGACCCAGGGGGCAATGAGCAGTTCTTC. Translation: CASSQGDPGGNEQFF.

This rearrangement joins TRBV5-1 to TRBJ2-1; a weak D match, TRBD1 (6 bases). CDR3 length equals 15 residues. The germline CDR1 and CDR2 sequences are SGHRS and YFSETQ. V lost 2 bases to trimming and J lost 9 bases, with 18 bases between them. The CDR3 nucleotides are TGCGCCAGCAGCTTACGCAGGGGTGCAGGCGGTGAGCAGTTCTTC. Its translation: CASSLRRGAGGEQFF.

The V gene is TRBV7-9, the J gene TRBJ1-2; no firm D call. CDR1 SEHNR and CDR2 FQNEAQ come from the germline V gene (reference sequence). V was trimmed by 4 bases and J by 8 bases, leaving 11 bases between them. The CDR3 is 12 residues long. For the CDR3, the DNA is TGTGCCAGCAGCTCAAGCTCCCTCGGCTACACCTTC. Amino acid sequence: CASSSSSLGYTF.

This chain joins TRBV6-1 and TRBJ1-1, with 7 bases aligning to TRBD1. Germline values: CDR1 MNHNS, CDR2 SASEGT. Trimming took 3 bases from V and 5 from J; bases not matched to a gene: 6. This CDR3 has 14 amino acids. The CDR3 region is CASSDTDRLTEAFF. The CDR3 nucleotides are TGTGCCAGCAGTGACACGGACAGGTTGACTGAAGCTTTCTTT.

The rearrangement links TRBV6-1 to TRBJ2-5, with D maybe TRBD2 (5 bases). V was shortened by 0 bases and J by 4 bases, with 18 bases between the two germline ends. Germline CDR1 MNHNS, CDR2 SASEGT. CDR3 length equals 17 residues. The CDR3 nucleotides are TGTGCCAGCAGTGAAGCGCCACGCCCTGAGGGTGCAGAGACCCAGTACTTC. This sequence encodes CASSEAPRPEGAETQYF.

The chain uses TRBV6-5 and TRBJ2-3; D possibly corresponds to TRBD2 (6 bases). CDR3 length: 16 residues. Per the germline V gene, CDR1 is MNHEY and CDR2 is SVGAGI. The V and J ends lost 0 bases and 0 bases respectively, with 10 bases between them. The CDR3 loop is CASSYSSGFSTDTQYF. CDR3 in DNA: TGTGCCAGCAGTTACTCGAGCGGGTTTAGCACAGATACGCAGTATTTT.

The CDR3 nucleotides read TGTGCCAGCAGCCGTCAACAGGGTAATGAGCAGTTCTTC. It codes for CASSRQQGNEQFF. The gene calls are TRBV14 and TRBJ2-1; TRBD1 might be the D (6 bases). In germline, CDR1 is SGHDN, CDR2 FVKESK. V lost 4 bases and J lost 7, with 11 bases in between. CDR3 length: 13 residues.

V usage is TRBV6-6 and J usage is TRBJ1-6; 7 bases are shared with TRBD1. V shed 4 bases and J 7 bases; nucleotides not matched to a gene: 4. Germline values: CDR1 MNHNY, CDR2 SVGAGI (reference sequence). The CDR3 contains 14 residues. CDR3 loop: CASSFRDSNSPLHF. DNA for the CDR3: TGTGCCAGCAGTTTCCGGGACAGCAATTCACCCCTCCACTTT.

This sequence joins TRBV7-6 and TRBJ2-5, with D tentatively TRBD1 (6 bases). CDR3 length: 16 amino acids. V lost 5 bases to trimming and J lost 5 bases, with 21 bases between them. Germline V CDR1 and CDR2: SGHVS, FNYEAQ. This CDR3 is CASSLSQTLTGETQYF. The CDR3 nucleotides read TGTGCCAGCAGCCTTAGTCAGACACTCACAGGGGAGACCCAGTACTTC.

The gene calls are TRBV11-2 and TRBJ1-3; 8 bases are a match to TRBD1. The V gene's germline CDR1 is SGHAT and CDR2 FQNNGV. V lost 6 bases and J lost 4; bases outside the gene matches: 8. The CDR3 contains 15 residues. CDR3 sequence (DNA): TGTGCCAGCAGATCCCAGGGGGCGCGAGGAAACACCATATATTTT. Translated, it gives CASRSQGARGNTIYF.

The V and J genes are TRBV18 and TRBJ2-6; no clear D gene. V was shortened by 8 bases and J by 1 base, with 9 bases between the two germline ends. The germline V gene encodes CDR1 KGHSH and CDR2 LQKENI. This CDR3 comprises 14 residues. The CDR3 DNA follows: TGTGCCAGCACCCCCGGGTCTGGGGCCAACGTCCTGACTTTC. Encoded protein: CASTPGSGANVLTF.

The chain employs TRBV27 and TRBJ1-1, with D tentatively TRBD1 (6 bases). The CDR3 has 14 residues. Trimming pared 3 bases from V and 10 bases from J, leaving 18 bases between. The germline V gene encodes CDR1 MNHEY and CDR2 SMNVEV (reference sequence). The CDR3 reads CASSFIPPQGSAFF. For the CDR3, the DNA is TGTGCCAGCAGTTTCATCCCGCCACAGGGCTCAGCTTTCTTT.

This clone was detected only a few times. The V and J genes are TRBV12-5 and TRBJ2-3, with 9 nucleotides matching TRBD1. CDR1 is LGHNT and CDR2 is FRNRAP in the germline V gene. The CDR3 has 15 residues. V lost 5 bases and J lost 4; bases outside the gene matches: 7. The CDR3 region is CASGAGTGQADTQYF. CDR3 bases: TGTGCTAGTGGTGCCGGGACAGGGCAGGCAGATACGCAGTATTTT.

The genes are TRBV19 and TRBJ1-2; TRBD1 matches at 9 bases. The germline CDR1 and CDR2 sequences are LNHDA and SQIVND (reference sequence). V dropped 3 bases and J dropped 0; count of bases not matched to a gene: 2. The CDR3 loop spans 15 amino acids. The CDR3 protein is CASSMRQGANYGYTF. The CDR3 region has the DNA TGTGCCAGTAGTATGAGACAGGGGGCTAACTATGGCTACACCTTC.

The J gene is TRBJ2-1, the V gene TRBV19, with D maybe TRBD2 (5 bases). In germline, CDR1 is LNHDA, CDR2 SQIVND (reference sequence). Trimming shortened V by 5 bases and J by 8 bases, and 22 bases separated the two germline ends. The CDR3 is 16 amino acids. Here the CDR3 reads CASSLSLDVRGYEQFF. CDR3 sequence (DNA): TGTGCCAGTAGTCTCTCTCTGGACGTAAGAGGGTATGAGCAGTTCTTC.

The CDR3 loop is CASSAGTGPYEQYF. CDR3 DNA: TGTGCCAGCAGCGCCGGGACAGGTCCGTACGAGCAGTACTTC. This sequence joins TRBV9 and TRBJ2-7; TRBD1 matches 8 bases. The CDR3 covers 14 residues. V shed 3 bases, J shed 4 bases, and the junction held 6 bases outside the gene matches. CDR1 is SGDLS and CDR2 is YYNGEE in the germline V gene.

This chain links TRBV18 with TRBJ2-3; D gene ambiguous. The V gene's germline CDR1 is KGHSH and CDR2 LQKENI. Trimming took off 2 bases at V and 3 bases at J, with 6 bases between the two ends. This CDR3 has 13 residues. This CDR3 reads CASSPTLTDTQYF. In nucleotides, the CDR3 is TGTGCCAGCTCACCAACTTTAACAGATACGCAGTATTTT.

V usage is TRBV6-1 and J usage is TRBJ1-3, with D unresolved. The germline V gene encodes CDR1 MNHNS and CDR2 SASEGT. The V end was cut by 2 bases, the J end by 0 bases, with 14 bases between. The CDR3 loop spans 17 amino acids. Here the CDR3 DNA reads TGTGCCAGCAGTGAAATACAGCTTACACCCTCTGGAAACACCATATATTTT. It encodes CASSEIQLTPSGNTIYF.

The chain has TRBV5-1 and TRBJ1-1; 8 bases align to TRBD1. Germline CDR1 is SGHRS and CDR2 is YFSETQ. Germline trimming cut 4 bases from V and 5 bases from J; bases unmatched to any gene: 7. The length of the CDR3 is 14 residues. CDR3 nucleotides: TGCGCCAGCAGCGTTAGTCAGGGGGCGACTGAAGCTTTCTTT. Protein: CASSVSQGATEAFF.

The chain is built from TRBV7-8 and TRBJ1-2; 11 bases align to TRBD1. The CDR3 runs 16 residues. Germline V CDR1 and CDR2: SGHVS, FQNEAQ. V lost 5 bases and J lost 6; bases outside the gene matches: 11. The CDR3 region has the DNA TGTGCCAGCAGCCGAGTCCCGGGACAGGGGGTCAATGGCTACACCTTC. The encoded protein is CASSRVPGQGVNGYTF.

This clone was detected many times. The chain is built from TRBV2 and TRBJ2-2, with 12 nucleotides matching TRBD2. J lost 0 bases, V lost 3 bases, and 8 bases had no gene match. The CDR3 length is 19 residues. Germline V CDR1 and CDR2: SNHLY, FYNNEI. The CDR3: CASSDWTSGERANTGELFF. DNA for the CDR3: TGTGCCAGCAGTGACTGGACTAGCGGGGAAAGGGCGAACACCGGGGAGCTGTTTTTT. The whole variable domain, remainder taken from reference TRBV2 and TRBJ2-2, is EPEVTQTPSHQVTQMGQEVILRCVPISNHLYFYWYRQILGQKVEFLVSFYNNEISEKSEIFDDQFSVERPDGSNFTLKIRSTKLEDSAMYFCASSDWTSGERANTGELFFGEGSRLTVL.

The gene calls are TRBV21-1 and TRBJ1-4. TRBV21-1 is designated a pseudogene. This CDR3 is built from 16 residues. The CDR3 here is CASRRHQGGRGEKLFF. Here the CDR3 DNA reads TGTGCCAGCAGGCGACACCAGGGAGGGAGAGGTGAAAAACTGTTTTTT.

The V call is TRBV18, the J call TRBJ1-1; maybe TRBD1 (6 bases). Germline V gene data show CDR1 as KGHSH and CDR2 as LQKENI. The CDR3 extends over 14 amino acids. The V and J ends lost 4 bases and 0 bases respectively, with 9 bases between them. The chain's CDR3 is CASSQQGLNTEAFF. Here the CDR3 DNA reads TGTGCCAGCTCACAACAGGGCTTGAACACTGAAGCTTTCTTT.

This clone was detected only a few times. The chain has TRBV7-9 and TRBJ1-5; D possibly corresponds to TRBD1 (5 bases). V lost 5 bases and J 7 bases, leaving 15 bases between the germline ends. CDR3 size: 14 residues. Looked up from germline, CDR1 is SEHNR and CDR2 is FQNEAQ (reference sequence). The CDR3 loop reads CASSLGGAGQPQHF. CDR3 coding DNA: TGTGCCAGCAGCCTGGGGGGTGCGGGGCAGCCCCAGCATTTT.

The chain links TRBV19 to TRBJ1-1; TRBD1 matches at 9 bases. Germline V lookup: CDR1 LNHDA, CDR2 SQIVND (reference sequence). CDR3 length: 15 residues. V was clipped by 4 bases and J by 5 bases; unmatched bases: 8. CDR3 DNA: TGTGCCAGTAGTACCCCATTGACAGGGGGAACTGAAGCTTTCTTT. Residues: CASSTPLTGGTEAFF.